The 29 T cell receptor beta chains reported below all come from one sample, sequenced in a study of blood T cells in healthy people across ages. It was with a sample-barcoded 5' primer and a J-beta primer mix that a second PCR of about 7 to 12 cycles was run. MiXCR was run by TCRdb on the 5' RACE reads, yielding one entry per CDR3 protein. There are about 680,000 distinct CDR3 sequences in the sample; around 49% occur only once, and around a third lies in the top ten. The specimen sequenced was blood. Source of these receptors: a woman aged 60-70 years in good health.

In this sample, this clonotype turned up a few times. This sequence joins TRBV15 and TRBJ2-1, with D hard to call. The V gene's germline CDR1 is LNHNV and CDR2 YYDKDF (reference sequence). The CDR3 contains 11 residues. Trimming took 3 bases from V and 8 from J, leaving 5 bases between them. The CDR3 reads CATSRVDEQFF. CDR3 DNA sequence: TGTGCCACCAGCAGGGTGGATGAGCAGTTCTTC.

The chain links TRBV12-3 or TRBV12-4 to TRBJ2-3, with D maybe TRBD1 (6 bases). CDR3 length equals 16 residues. V lost 7 bases and J 2 bases, leaving 19 bases between the germline ends. Here the CDR3 reads CASTPTGALATDTQYF. In DNA, the CDR3 is TGTGCCAGCACCCCGACAGGTGCCCTTGCCACAGATACGCAGTATTTT.

Only a few counts were recorded for this clonotype. The chain combines TRBV3-1 with TRBJ2-7, with D possibly being TRBD1 (7 bases). Germline V gene data show CDR1 as LGHDT and CDR2 as YNNKEL (reference sequence). The length of the CDR3 is 12 residues. V was shortened by 8 bases and J by 2 bases, with 10 bases between the two germline ends. The CDR3, as DNA: TGTGCCAGCGGGGGGACAGCCTACGAGCAGTACTTC. Residues: CASGGTAYEQYF.

This chain links TRBV4-2 with TRBJ2-1; D could derive from TRBD1 or TRBD2 (5 bases each). The CDR3 is made up of 16 amino acids. Trimming shortened V by 0 bases and J by 9 bases, and 18 bases separated the two germline ends. The V gene's germline CDR1 is LGHNA and CDR2 YNFKEQ. DNA for the CDR3: TGTGCCAGCAGCCAAGAGGGGGATCGTCAGGGCGGTGAGCAGTTCTTC. Translating it yields CASSQEGDRQGGEQFF.

The chain carries TRBV4-2 and TRBJ1-5; no firm D call. The CDR3 is made up of 15 amino acids. The ends were cut back, 1 base at V and 3 bases at J, with 10 bases in the middle. The V gene's germline CDR1 is LGHNA and CDR2 YNFKEQ. CDR3 sequence: CASSQGPLINQPQHF. The CDR3 nucleotides read TGTGCCAGCAGCCAAGGACCGCTCATCAATCAGCCCCAGCATTTT.

The chain uses TRBV3-1 and TRBJ2-7; D is perhaps TRBD2 (6 bases). The V and J ends lost 1 base and 3 bases respectively, with 13 bases between them. Looked up from germline, CDR1 is LGHDT and CDR2 is YNNKEL (reference sequence). CDR3 length: 15 amino acids. CDR3 bases: TGTGCCAGCAGCCAAGTGGCTAGCGCGAACTACGAGCAGTACTTC. It yields the protein CASSQVASANYEQYF.

About this clonotype: Being one base from a much bigger clone, this may be a read error. The chain carries TRBV29-1 and TRBJ2-5; a possible D gene is TRBD2 (6 bases). V was clipped by 7 bases and J by 11 bases, with 23 bases between them. Germline values: CDR1 SQVTM, CDR2 ANQGSEA. The CDR3 spans 13 residues. CDR3 DNA: TGCAGCGGAGTCGACGGAGGGCCTGATGAGCAGTACTTC. Translation: CSGVDGGPDEQYF.

The chain recombines TRBV29-1 with TRBJ1-1, with 7 bases aligning to TRBD1. From germline, CDR1 is SQVTM and CDR2 ANQGSEA. This CDR3 contains 13 residues. V shed 7 bases, J shed 1 base, and the junction held 6 bases outside the gene matches. In DNA, the CDR3 is TGCAGCGCCGTGGGACAGACGAACACTGAAGCTTTCTTT. Its translation: CSAVGQTNTEAFF. Full variable domain (rest looked up from reference TRBV29-1 and TRBJ1-1): SAVISQKPSRDICQRGTSLTIQCQVDSQVTMMFWYRQQPGQSLTLIATANQGSEATYESGFVIDKFPISRPNLTFSTLTVSNMSPEDSSIYLCSAVGQTNTEAFFGQGTRLTVV.

V usage is TRBV4-1 and J usage is TRBJ2-7; 9 nucleotides match TRBD2. Germline CDR1 MGHRA, CDR2 YSYEKL. The CDR3 contains 15 residues. V lost 3 bases, J lost 1 base, and 4 bases stayed unmatched. This chain's CDR3 is CASSQRAGGSYEQYF. The DNA for the CDR3 is TGCGCCAGCAGCCAGCGAGCGGGAGGTTCCTACGAGCAGTACTTC.

The chain links TRBV15 to TRBJ2-5; 9 bases agree with TRBD1. In germline, CDR1 is LNHNV, CDR2 YYDKDF (reference sequence). The CDR3 length is 15 residues. V lost 2 bases, J lost 4 bases, and 5 bases stayed unmatched. The CDR3 here is CATSRIPDRGETQYF. Here the CDR3 DNA reads TGTGCCACCAGCAGAATTCCGGACAGGGGAGAGACCCAGTACTTC.

The J gene is TRBJ2-3, the V gene TRBV7-2, with 14 bases matching TRBD2. This CDR3 is built from 17 residues. The V gene end was trimmed by 5 bases and the J gene end by 6 bases; junction bases not matched to a gene: 10. The germline gives CDR1 SGHTA, CDR2 FQGNSA. The CDR3 loop reads CASSRTSGGSSLDTQYF. In DNA form, the CDR3 reads TGTGCCAGCAGCAGGACTAGCGGGGGGTCATCTTTGGATACGCAGTATTTT.

This clonotype was counted only a few times. The rearrangement joins TRBV11-2 to TRBJ2-7, with D possibly matching TRBD1 (6 bases). V was shortened by 5 bases and J by 3 bases, with 20 bases between the two germline ends. CDR1 SGHAT and CDR2 FQNNGV come from the germline V gene. The CDR3 covers 16 residues. The CDR3 coding sequence is TGTGCCAGCAGCCCCCAGACAGGACGAACCCGCTACGAGCAGTACTTC. Encoded protein: CASSPQTGRTRYEQYF.

This clonotype was seen a handful of times. V usage is TRBV7-2 and J usage is TRBJ2-7; 12 positions match TRBD2. From germline, CDR1 is SGHTA and CDR2 FQGNSA. After removal of 5 bases from V and 6 bases from J, the junction contained 8 bases not matched to a gene. This CDR3 region has 15 residues. The CDR3 DNA reads TGTGCCAGCAGCCCAGGACTAGCGGGATCACTCGAGCAGTACTTC. Residues: CASSPGLAGSLEQYF.

This clonotype was detected ten times or more. The V gene is TRBV29-1, the J gene TRBJ2-7; TRBD1 aligns across 8 bases. V shed 7 bases, J shed 2 bases, and the junction held 7 bases outside the gene matches. The CDR3 sequence is 13 residues long. Germline V gene data show CDR1 as SQVTM and CDR2 as ANQGSEA. CDR3 loop: CSGGTGIPYEQYF. The CDR3 DNA follows: TGCAGCGGGGGGACAGGAATACCCTACGAGCAGTACTTC.

For this clonotype: At one end the junction does not follow the germline gene, possibly because of a read error. This chain's CDR3 is CASRQSGAYNGQFF. CDR3 sequence (DNA): TGTGCCAGCAGACAGAGCGGGGCCTACAATGGGCAGTTCTTC. This rearrangement joins TRBV16 to TRBJ2-1; 7 nucleotides line up with TRBD2. The CDR3 consists of 14 residues. Germline assignment: CDR1 KGHSY and CDR2 FQNENV. The entire variable domain, with the rest obtained from reference TRBV16 and TRBJ2-1, is as follows: GEEVAQTPKHLVRGEGQKAKLYCAPIKGHSYVFWYQQVLKNEFKFLISFQNENVFDETGMPKERFSAKCLPNSPCSLEIQATKLEDSAVYFCASRQSGAYNGQFFGPGTRLTVL.

V gene TRBV10-3 combines with J gene TRBJ2-5; unclear D gene. The CDR3 is 12 residues long. V lost 6 bases and J lost 0, with 5 bases in between. Germline V gives CDR1 ENHRY, CDR2 SYGVKD. CDR3 DNA: TGTGCCATCAGAGAGGACCAAGAGACCCAGTACTTC. Amino acids: CAIREDQETQYF.

The table lists this clonotype with a count of one. The junction and the germline gene differ at one end; a read error may be behind it. The chain joins TRBV28 to TRBJ1-1; possibly TRBD1 for D (5 bases). Germline-derived CDR1 and CDR2 are MDHEN and SYDVKM. The CDR3 runs to 15 residues. This chain's CDR3 is CTSKDVPQVNTEAFF. Here the CDR3 DNA reads TGTACCAGCAAGGATGTCCCACAGGTGAACACTGAAGCTTTCTTT.

J is TRBJ1-4 and V is TRBV7-2; D not certain. Trimming removed 0 bases at V and 3 bases at J, with 8 bases between. The CDR3 has 15 amino acids. Germline values: CDR1 SGHTA, CDR2 FQGNSA. CDR3 DNA sequence: TGTGCCAGCAGCTTAGCTCCTTGGGCTAATGAAAAACTGTTTTTT. This encodes CASSLAPWANEKLFF.

This sequence joins TRBV25-1 and TRBJ1-5; D possibly corresponds to TRBD1 (5 bases). Germline V gene data show CDR1 as MGHDK and CDR2 as SYGVNS. Trimming pared 5 bases from V and 4 bases from J, leaving 9 bases between. The length of the CDR3 is 13 residues. In nucleotides, the CDR3 is TGTGCCAGCAGTTCAGGGAAGAATCAGCCCCAGCATTTT. It yields the protein CASSSGKNQPQHF. Using reference TRBV25-1 and TRBJ1-5 for the parts outside the CDR3, the full variable domain is EADIYQTPRYLVIGTGKKITLECSQTMGHDKMYWYQQDPGMELHLIHYSYGVNSTEKGDLSSESTVSRIRTEHFPLTLESARPSHTSQYLCASSSGKNQPQHFGDGTRLSIL.

The sample holds a few counts of this clonotype. For the CDR3, the DNA is TGCAGTGCTAGAGTTTCGTCAGGGGCCCCACTTCCTTATTCTAATTCACCCCTCCACTTT. It specifies CSARVSSGAPLPYSNSPLHF. The chain has TRBV20-1 and TRBJ1-6, with D maybe TRBD1 (6 bases). Between the trimmed V and J ends, which lost 1 base and 6 bases, there was a span of 28 bases. The CDR3 is 20 residues long. Germline CDR1 reads DFQATT; CDR2 reads SNEGSKA (reference sequence).

Of note for this clonotype: It may be a read error: a sequence one base away is much more abundant. The chain has TRBV7-9 and TRBJ2-5, with D possibly called TRBD1 or TRBD2 (6 bases each). Looked up from germline, CDR1 is SEHNR and CDR2 is FQNEAQ (reference sequence). The ends were cut back, 5 bases at V and 2 bases at J, with 24 bases in the middle. The CDR3 runs 18 residues. The CDR3 loop reads CASSRDEGGEGQQETQYF. The CDR3 DNA reads TGTGCCAGCAGCAGAGACGAAGGAGGGGAAGGACAGCAAGAGACCCAGTACTTC.

The rearrangement joins TRBV2 to TRBJ2-1; 14 positions agree with TRBD2. With V trimmed by 7 bases and J by 12 bases, 11 bases remained unmatched. Germline V gene data show CDR1 as SNHLY and CDR2 as FYNNEI. The CDR3 runs to 15 residues. The CDR3, as DNA: TGTGCCAGCATCTGGACTAGCGGGAGGTCGCATGGGCAGTTCTTC. It is translated as CASIWTSGRSHGQFF.

This clonotype was picked up a small number of times. The chain combines TRBV7-2 with TRBJ2-7, with 10 nucleotides matching TRBD2. The CDR3 runs to 15 residues. Germline V gives CDR1 SGHTA, CDR2 FQGNSA. J lost 3 bases, V lost 2 bases, and 4 bases had no gene match. This CDR3 is CASSLRAGGGYEQYF. As DNA, the CDR3 is TGTGCCAGCAGCTTACGAGCGGGAGGGGGCTACGAGCAGTACTTC.

This chain connects TRBV7-2 to TRBJ2-7, with a weak D call TRBD2 (6 bases). V lost 2 bases and J lost 2, with 10 bases in between. The CDR3 totals 14 residues. Per germline, CDR1 SGHTA and CDR2 FQGNSA. The CDR3 DNA reads as TGTGCCAGCAGCTTATGGGGGGTTGCCTACGAGCAGTACTTC. Protein product: CASSLWGVAYEQYF. Full variable domain (rest looked up from reference TRBV7-2 and TRBJ2-7): GAGVSQSPSNKVTEKGKDVELRCDPISGHTALYWYRQSLGQGLEFLIYFQGNSAPDKSGLPSDRFSAERTGGSVSTLTIQRTQQEDSAVYLCASSLWGVAYEQYFGPGTRLTVT.

This clonotype was recorded once. The chain couples TRBV7-2 to TRBJ1-1; the D is unclear. The CDR3 is 15 amino acids. With 3 bases removed from V and 1 base from J, the gap between germline ends came to 12 bases. Germline V gene data show CDR1 as SGHTA and CDR2 as FQGNSA. CDR3 in amino acids: CASSFLGYGNTEAFF. Written as DNA, the CDR3 is TGTGCCAGCAGCTTCTTAGGGTACGGGAACACTGAAGCTTTCTTT.

CDR3 nucleotides: TGCAGTGCTAGCGAGGTAGCCAAAAACATTCAGTACTTC. It yields the protein CSASEVAKNIQYF. The rearrangement uses TRBV20-1 and TRBJ2-4, with unresolved D. V dropped 3 bases and J dropped 0 bases, with 6 bases sitting between them. This CDR3 is 13 amino acids long. Germline loops: CDR1 DFQATT, CDR2 SNEGSKA (reference sequence).

The V call is TRBV7-2, the J call TRBJ2-3; 10 bases are a match to TRBD2. This CDR3 region has 15 residues. The V and J ends lost 3 bases and 3 bases, in that order; junction bases with no gene match: 3. Germline CDR1 and CDR2: SGHTA and FQGNSA. This CDR3 is CASSFPTSGTDTQYF. The CDR3 DNA reads TGTGCCAGCAGCTTCCCGACTAGCGGGACAGATACGCAGTATTTT.

This chain connects TRBV4-2 to TRBJ2-1, with 14 nucleotides matching TRBD2. The CDR3 extends over 18 amino acids. Per the germline V gene, CDR1 is LGHNA and CDR2 is YNFKEQ. The V segment lost 2 bases and the J segment 0 bases; nucleotides outside the gene matches: 3. The CDR3 nucleotides read TGTGCCAGCAGCCAACGACTAGCGGGAGGGGTCTCCTACAATGAGCAGTTCTTC. Its translation: CASSQRLAGGVSYNEQFF.

The CDR3 loop is CASSPGRGWEQYF. CDR3 sequence (DNA): TGTGCCAGCAGCCCCGGACGGGGATGGGAGCAGTACTTC. The rearrangement uses TRBV7-2 and TRBJ2-7, with D tentatively TRBD2 (5 bases). This CDR3 contains 13 residues. CDR1 is SGHTA, CDR2 FQGNSA, per germline. Deletions cut 5 bases from V and 7 bases from J, with 15 bases between.